Listed below are T cell receptor delta chains from one sample, sequenced in a study of gamma-delta chains in newborns, infants, children. TCRdb re-called clones from the reads using CATT. The sample yields 10,000 or so delta-chain clones, about 3.8% seen once. The sequencing sample was made of blood. The receptors were sampled from a child who was a newborn, infant or young child, either healthy, febrile or measles-vaccinated (not recorded which). CDR3s include the opening cysteine and the closing phenylalanine or tryptophan. D genes are given only for firm matches. Expanded clones are given a class, and other clones once, few, many or no size at all.

V gene	D gene	J gene	CDR3 length	clone size	CDR3 protein	CDR3 DNA
TRDV1	TRDD3	TRDJ1	20	medium-sized	CALGEPSLTGGLVHTDKLIF	TGTGCTCTTGGGGAACCATCGCTCACTGGGGGATTAGTTCACACCGATAAACTCATCTTT
TRDV3	TRDD3	TRDJ1	22	.	CAFAQFGGGYGTSNRYTDKLIF	TGTGCCTTCGCCCAATTTGGTGGGGGATACGGGACATCCAACCGGTACACCGATAAACTCATCTTT
TRDV2	.	TRDJ1	12	.	CACIAGPDKLIF	TGTGCCTGTATCGCGGGTCCCGATAAACTCATCTTT
TRAV29/DV5	TRDD2	TRDJ1	15	medium-sized	CAGLPLKPYTDKLIF	TGTGCAGGCCTTCCTCTCAAACCGTACACCGATAAACTCATCTTT
TRDV1	TRDD3	TRDJ1	28	.	CALGVKTPNPLSSRTGGLSRPYTDKLIF	TGTGCTCTTGGGGTAAAAACACCCAATCCGCTTTCCTCCCGTACTGGGGGACTATCTCGACCATACACCGATAAACTCATCTTT
TRDV1	.	TRDJ1	22	.	CALGELTPGLLRPGEPTDKLIF	TGTGCTCTTGGGGAACTCACGCCTGGTCTCCTACGTCCGGGGGAACCCACCGATAAACTCATCTTT
TRDV2	.	TRDJ1	13	few	CACDPITGEGPIF	TGTGCCTGTGACCCCATAACCGGTGAAGGACCCATCTTT
TRDV2	.	TRDJ1	15	large	CACDTVLLGDSKLIF	TGTGCCTGTGACACCGTCCTACTGGGAGACAGTAAACTCATCTTT
TRDV3	TRDD3	TRDJ1	17	.	CAPKLKGIVVETDKLIF	TGTGCCCCGAAACTAAAGGGGATAGTAGTAGAAACCGATAAACTCATCTTT
TRDV1	TRDD3	TRDJ1	20	few	CALVRIPFWGIRGNTDKLIF	TGTGCTCTTGTTCGTATTCCCTTCTGGGGGATACGCGGGAACACCGATAAACTCATCTTT
TRDV2	.	TRDJ1	17	medium-sized	CACDTVRGLSSTDKLIF	TGTGCCTGTGACACCGTTAGGGGCCTCTCGTCCACCGATAAACTCATCTTT
TRDV2	.	TRDJ2	15	medium-sized	CACDTVGRSPAQLFF	TGTGCCTGTGACACCGTAGGGCGATCCCCAGCACAACTCTTCTTT
TRDV2	.	TRDJ3	18	medium-sized	CACDTLGLSSWDTRQMFF	TGTGCCTGTGACACATTAGGACTGAGCTCCTGGGACACCCGACAGATGTTTTTC
TRDV1	.	TRDJ1	18	medium-sized	CALGEPVGQPYWTDKLIF	TGTGCTCTTGGGGAACCGGTGGGCCAACCCTACTGGACCGATAAACTCATCTTT
TRAV29/DV5	TRDD3	TRDJ2	22	medium-sized	CAASATSQYWGIPTYLTAQLFF	TGTGCAGCAAGCGCGACCTCCCAGTACTGGGGGATACCGACCTATTTGACAGCACAACTCTTCTTT
TRDV2	TRDD3	TRDJ1	18	medium-sized	CACDTMEGGIRVSDKLIF	TGTGCCTGTGACACAATGGAGGGGGGGATACGCGTTTCCGATAAACTCATCTTT
TRDV1	.	TRDJ1	16	few	CALGDRPFLWGRKLIF	TGTGCTCTTGGAGACCGTCCATTCCTCTGGGGACGTAAACTCATCTTT
TRDV1	TRDD3	TRDJ1	22	.	CALGEPPRGPRLGDLYTDKLIF	TGTGCTCTTGGGGAACCTCCTCGGGGCCCCAGACTGGGGGATTTGTACACCGATAAACTCATCTTT
TRDV1	TRDD3	TRDJ1	22	few	CALRSYNPPSGASWGDPDKLIF	TGTGCTCTCCGTTCTTATAACCCGCCTTCGGGGGCGTCCTGGGGGGACCCTGATAAACTCATCTTT
TRDV1	TRDD3	TRDJ1	20	few	CALGEPARLQSGDTADKLIF	TGTGCTCTTGGGGAACCCGCTCGCCTCCAGTCCGGGGATACGGCCGATAAACTCATCTTT